This T cell receptor (beta chain) was observed in a study of T cell changes during pregnancy in multiple sclerosis. Germline V gives CDR1 MNHEY, CDR2 SMNVEV (reference sequence). CDR3 size: 14 residues. The V end was cut by 4 bases, the J end by 0 bases, with 7 bases between. Produced via immunoSEQ multiplex PCR; TCRdb's table is partial and in-frame only. The sample lists some 44,000 clones; around 90% were seen once. This clonotype was sampled from a female donor with multiple sclerosis, enrolled in a pregnancy study. The chain joins TRBV27 to TRBJ1-3; D may be TRBD1 (5 bases). The specimen comprised CD4+ T cells from peripheral blood mononuclear cells, sampled in the third trimester of pregnancy. Here the CDR3 DNA reads TGTGCCAGCAGTTCAGGGTACTCTGGAAACACCATATATTTT. Residues: CASSSGYSGNTIYF.